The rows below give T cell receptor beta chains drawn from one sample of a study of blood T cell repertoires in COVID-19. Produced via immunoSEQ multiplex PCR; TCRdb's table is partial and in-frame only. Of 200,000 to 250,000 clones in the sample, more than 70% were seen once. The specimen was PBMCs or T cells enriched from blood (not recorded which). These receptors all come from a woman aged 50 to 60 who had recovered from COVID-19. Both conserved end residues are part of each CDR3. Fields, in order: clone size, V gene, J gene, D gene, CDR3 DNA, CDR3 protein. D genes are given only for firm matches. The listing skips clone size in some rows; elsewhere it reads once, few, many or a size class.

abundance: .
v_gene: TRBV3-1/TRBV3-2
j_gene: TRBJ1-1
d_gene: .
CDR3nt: TGTGCCAGCAGCCAAGACGTTAAGGGGCCTGAAGCTTTCTTT
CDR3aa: CASSQDVKGPEAFF

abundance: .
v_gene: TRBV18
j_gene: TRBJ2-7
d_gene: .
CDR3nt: TGTGCCAGCTCACCAGGCAGTGACGAGCAGTACTTC
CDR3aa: CASSPGSDEQYF

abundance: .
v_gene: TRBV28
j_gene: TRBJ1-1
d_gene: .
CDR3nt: TGTGCCAGCAGTGACAGGCCGTACACTGAAGCTTTCTTT
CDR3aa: CASSDRPYTEAFF

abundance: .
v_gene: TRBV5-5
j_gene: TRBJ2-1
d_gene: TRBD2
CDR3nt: TGTGCCAGCAGCTTGGATGGCGGGGGGGCCGATGAGCAGTTCTTC
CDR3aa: CASSLDGGGADEQFF

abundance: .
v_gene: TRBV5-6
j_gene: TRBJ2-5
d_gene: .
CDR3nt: TGTGCCAGCAGCCAAAACCGGGGGGAGACCCAGTACTTC
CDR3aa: CASSQNRGETQYF

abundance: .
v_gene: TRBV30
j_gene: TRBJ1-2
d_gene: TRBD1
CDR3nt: TGTGCCTGGAGCATTGGGACAGGGGTCGGCTACACCTTC
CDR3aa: CAWSIGTGVGYTF

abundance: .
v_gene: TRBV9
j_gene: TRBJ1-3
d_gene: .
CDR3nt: TGTGCCAGCAGCGTAGGAATGGGGGGGACTTTCAGAAACACCATATATTTT
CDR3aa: CASSVGMGGTFRNTIYF

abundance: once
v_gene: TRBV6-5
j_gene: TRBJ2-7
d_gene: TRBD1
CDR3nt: TGTGCCAGCAGTTACCTAAGGGGGCAGGTTTACGAGCAGTACTTC
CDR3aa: CASSYLRGQVYEQYF

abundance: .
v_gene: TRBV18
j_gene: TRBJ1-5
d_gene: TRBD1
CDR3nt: TGTGCCAGCTCAGAGAAAACAGGGGCGAGAAATAGCAATCAGCCCCAGCATTTT
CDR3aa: CASSEKTGARNSNQPQHF

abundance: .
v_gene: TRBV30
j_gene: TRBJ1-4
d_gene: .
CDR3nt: TGTGCCTGGAGTGGCGGGGAAACTAATGAAAAACTGTTTTTT
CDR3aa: CAWSGGETNEKLFF

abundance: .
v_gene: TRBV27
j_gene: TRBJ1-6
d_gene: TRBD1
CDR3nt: TGTGCCAGCAGTTCCATCCTTGGGACAGGGCCTTCACCCCTCCACTTT
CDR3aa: CASSSILGTGPSPLHF

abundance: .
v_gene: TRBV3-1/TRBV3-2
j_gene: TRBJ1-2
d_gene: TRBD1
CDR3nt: TGTGCCAGCAGCCTGGGACAGAAATATGGCTACACCTTC
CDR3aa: CASSLGQKYGYTF

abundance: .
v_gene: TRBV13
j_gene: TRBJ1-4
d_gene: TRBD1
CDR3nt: TGTGCCAGCAGCTTAGGTGTGGGACAGCTTAATGAAAAACTGTTTTTT
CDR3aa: CASSLGVGQLNEKLFF

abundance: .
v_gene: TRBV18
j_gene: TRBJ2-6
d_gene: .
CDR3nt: TGTGCCAGCTCACCAAGGCACCCTCTCAGGACTGGGGCCAACGTCCTGACTTTC
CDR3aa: CASSPRHPLRTGANVLTF

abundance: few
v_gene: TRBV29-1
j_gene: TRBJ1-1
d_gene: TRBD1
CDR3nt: TGCAGCGTGGGGACCGGGACAGACACTGAAGCTTTCTTT
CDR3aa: CSVGTGTDTEAFF

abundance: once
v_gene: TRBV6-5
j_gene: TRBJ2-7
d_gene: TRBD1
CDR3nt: TGTGCCAGCAGGACGGACAGGGGGCTAACCTACGAGCAGTACTTC
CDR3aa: CASRTDRGLTYEQYF

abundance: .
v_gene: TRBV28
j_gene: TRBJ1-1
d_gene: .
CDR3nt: TGTGCCAGCCTACCTAGCAGGGGATGGACTGAAGCTTTCTTT
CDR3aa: CASLPSRGWTEAFF

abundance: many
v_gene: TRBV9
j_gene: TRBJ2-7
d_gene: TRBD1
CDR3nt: TGTGCCAGCAGCCCCATGGGGACAGGGGTATACGAGCAGTACTTC
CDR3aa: CASSPMGTGVYEQYF

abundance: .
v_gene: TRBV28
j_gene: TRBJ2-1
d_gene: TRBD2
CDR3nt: TGTGCCAGCAGAACTTCCACTAGCGCCGAGCAGTTCTTC
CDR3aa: CASRTSTSAEQFF

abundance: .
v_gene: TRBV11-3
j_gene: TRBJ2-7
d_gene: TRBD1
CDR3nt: TGTGCCAGCAGCTTAGGGGACAGGAACATTCGCGAGCAGTACTTC
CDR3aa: CASSLGDRNIREQYF

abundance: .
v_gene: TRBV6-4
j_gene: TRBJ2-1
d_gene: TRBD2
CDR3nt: TGTGCCAGCAGCCGACTAGCGGGGGGGCGGAATGAGCAGTTCTTC
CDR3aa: CASSRLAGGRNEQFF

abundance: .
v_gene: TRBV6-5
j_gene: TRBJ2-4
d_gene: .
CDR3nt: TGTGCCAGCAGGTCTGGGTGGAGAGGAAACATTCAGTACTTC
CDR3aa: CASRSGWRGNIQYF

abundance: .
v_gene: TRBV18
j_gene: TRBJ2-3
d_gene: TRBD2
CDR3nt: TGTGCCAGCTCGCTTGCTAGCGGGCAGATCGGTACAGATACGCAGTATTTT
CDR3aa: CASSLASGQIGTDTQYF

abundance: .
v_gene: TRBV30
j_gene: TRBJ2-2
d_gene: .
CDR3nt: TGTGCCTGGAGCCGACAGGACAACACCGGGGAGCTGTTTTTT
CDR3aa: CAWSRQDNTGELFF

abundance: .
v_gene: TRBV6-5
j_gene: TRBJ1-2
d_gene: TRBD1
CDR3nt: TGTGCCAGCAGTCCGGGACAGGTATTGGGTGGCTACACCTTC
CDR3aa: CASSPGQVLGGYTF

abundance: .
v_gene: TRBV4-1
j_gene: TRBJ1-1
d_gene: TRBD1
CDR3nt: TGCGCCAGCAGCCAAGATGTGACTCAGGGGGCTGAAGCTTTCTTT
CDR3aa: CASSQDVTQGAEAFF

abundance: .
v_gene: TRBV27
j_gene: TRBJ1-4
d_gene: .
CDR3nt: TGTGCCAGCAGCCCCCCTGTCGGAGCAGGGCGTAATGAAAAACTGTTTTTT
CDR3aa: CASSPPVGAGRNEKLFF

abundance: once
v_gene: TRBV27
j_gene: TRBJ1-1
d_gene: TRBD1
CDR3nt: TGTGCCAGCAGCGGACATACAGGGGGACTCACTGAAGCTTTCTTT
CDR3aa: CASSGHTGGLTEAFF

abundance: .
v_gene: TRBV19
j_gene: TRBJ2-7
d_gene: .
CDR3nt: TGTGCCAGTAGTCCCCGTCTGAGGGGGGGGTCCTACGAGCAGTACTTC
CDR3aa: CASSPRLRGGSYEQYF

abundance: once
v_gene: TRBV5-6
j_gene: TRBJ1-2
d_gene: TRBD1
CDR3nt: TGTGCCAGCACCTCACTGGAAGCAGGGGGCCGTGGCTACACCTTC
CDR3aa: CASTSLEAGGRGYTF

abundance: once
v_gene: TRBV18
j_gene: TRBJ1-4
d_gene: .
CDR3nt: TGTGCCAGCGCCTCGGGGTTTGGCGAAAAACTGTTTTTT
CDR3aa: CASASGFGEKLFF

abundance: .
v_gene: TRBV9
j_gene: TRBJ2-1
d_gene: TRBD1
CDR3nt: TGTGCCAGCAGCGTTGAGACAGGGGGCGCTTACAATGAGCAGTTCTTC
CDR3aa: CASSVETGGAYNEQFF

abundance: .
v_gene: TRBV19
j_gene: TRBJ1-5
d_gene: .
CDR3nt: TGTGCCAGTGAGGGGAGGGGCTTGAGCAATCAGCCCCAGCATTTT
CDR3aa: CASEGRGLSNQPQHF